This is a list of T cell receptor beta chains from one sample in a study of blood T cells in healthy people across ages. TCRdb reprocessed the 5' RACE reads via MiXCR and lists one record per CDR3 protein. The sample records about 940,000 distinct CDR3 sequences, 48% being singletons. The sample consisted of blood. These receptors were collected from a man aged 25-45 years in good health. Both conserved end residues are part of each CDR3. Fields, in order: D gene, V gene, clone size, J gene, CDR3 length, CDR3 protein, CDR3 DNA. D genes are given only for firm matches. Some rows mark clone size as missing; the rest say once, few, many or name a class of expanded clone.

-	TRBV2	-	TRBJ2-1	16	CASRGVWPSGVDEQFF	TGTGCCAGCAGGGGTGTTTGGCCCTCCGGGGTTGATGAGCAGTTCTTC
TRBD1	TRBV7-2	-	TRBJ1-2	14	CASSSTGMNYGYTF	TGTGCCAGCAGCTCGACAGGGATGAACTATGGCTACACCTTC
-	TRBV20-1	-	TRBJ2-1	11	CSARVSAEQFF	TGCAGTGCTAGAGTAAGCGCGGAGCAGTTCTTC
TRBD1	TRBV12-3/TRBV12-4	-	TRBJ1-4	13	CASSAFRGRFLFF	TGTGCCAGCAGTGCATTCAGGGGGAGGTTTCTGTTTTTT
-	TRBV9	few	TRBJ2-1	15	CASSSDTSSYNEQFF	TGTGCCAGCAGCTCCGATACGAGCTCCTACAATGAGCAGTTCTTC
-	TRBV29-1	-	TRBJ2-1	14	CSVEAGRISNEQFF	TGCAGCGTTGAAGCGGGACGGATATCCAATGAGCAGTTCTTC
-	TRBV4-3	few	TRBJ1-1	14	CASSQDSGDTEAFF	TGCGCCAGCAGCCAGGATTCAGGGGACACTGAAGCTTTCTTT
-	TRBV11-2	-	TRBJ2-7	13	CATGGTAYYEQYF	TGTGCCACTGGGGGGACGGCGTACTACGAGCAGTACTTC
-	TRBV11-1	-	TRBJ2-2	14	CASLRGANTGELFF	TGTGCCAGCTTGAGGGGGGCTAACACCGGGGAGCTGTTTTTT
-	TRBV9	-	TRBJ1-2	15	CASSRPQRGGYGYTF	TGTGCCAGCAGTCGACCACAAAGGGGGGGCTATGGCTACACCTTC
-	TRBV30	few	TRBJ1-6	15	CAWSREGGYRPPLHF	TGTGCCTGGAGTCGGGAGGGCGGGTATCGGCCACCCCTCCACTTT
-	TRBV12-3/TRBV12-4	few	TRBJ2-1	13	CASGTGIYNEQFF	TGTGCCAGCGGCACAGGGATTTACAATGAGCAGTTCTTC
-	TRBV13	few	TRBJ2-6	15	CASSNEGTGANVLTF	TGTGCCAGCAGTAATGAGGGCACTGGGGCCAACGTCCTGACTTTC
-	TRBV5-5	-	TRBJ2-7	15	CASSSLPRTSYEQYF	TGTGCCAGCAGCTCCTTGCCCCGGACTTCCTACGAGCAGTACTTC
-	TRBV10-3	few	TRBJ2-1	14	CAIRDGSGYNEQFF	TGTGCCATCCGGGACGGGAGTGGCTACAATGAGCAGTTCTTC
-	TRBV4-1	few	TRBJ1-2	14	CASSPPGTSYGYTF	TGCGCCAGCAGCCCGCCCGGGACAAGCTATGGCTACACCTTC
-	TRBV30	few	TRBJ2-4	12	CAWGTGQGVQYF	TGTGCCTGGGGGACTGGCCAGGGGGTTCAGTACTTC
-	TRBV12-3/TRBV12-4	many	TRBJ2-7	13	CASTRQSSYEQYF	TGTGCCAGCACCAGACAGAGCTCCTACGAGCAGTACTTC
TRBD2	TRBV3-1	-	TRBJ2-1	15	CASSQDGTRTDEQFF	TGTGCCAGCAGCCAAGATGGGACTAGGACTGATGAGCAGTTCTTC
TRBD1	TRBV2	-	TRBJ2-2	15	CASTSAGGLAGELFF	TGTGCCAGCACTAGCGCAGGGGGCCTGGCCGGGGAGCTGTTTTTT
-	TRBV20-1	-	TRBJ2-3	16	CSARDPRKPSTDTQYF	TGCAGTGCTAGAGATCCCCGAAAGCCAAGCACAGATACGCAGTATTTT
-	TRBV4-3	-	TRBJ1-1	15	CASSQDRGFNTEAFF	TGCGCCAGCAGCCAAGATCGGGGCTTTAACACTGAAGCTTTCTTT
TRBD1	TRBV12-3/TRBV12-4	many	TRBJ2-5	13	CASSDRDQETQYF	TGTGCCAGCAGTGACAGGGATCAAGAGACCCAGTACTTC
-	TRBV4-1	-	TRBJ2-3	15	CASSQVGVLTDTQYF	TGCGCCAGCAGCCAAGTAGGGGTATTGACAGATACGCAGTATTTT
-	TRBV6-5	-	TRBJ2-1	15	CASSYSLRGYNEQFF	TGTGCCAGCAGTTACTCGTTACGGGGCTACAATGAGCAGTTCTTC
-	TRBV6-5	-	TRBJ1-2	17	CASSYSGLSPLNYGYTF	TGTGCCAGCAGTTACTCCGGGTTGAGTCCTCTAAACTATGGCTACACCTTC
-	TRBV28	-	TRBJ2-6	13	CASRNTGANVLTF	TGTGCCAGCCGAAACACTGGGGCCAACGTCCTGACTTTC
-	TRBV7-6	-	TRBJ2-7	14	CASSLDDTSYEQYF	TGTGCCAGCAGCTTAGACGACACCTCCTACGAGCAGTACTTC